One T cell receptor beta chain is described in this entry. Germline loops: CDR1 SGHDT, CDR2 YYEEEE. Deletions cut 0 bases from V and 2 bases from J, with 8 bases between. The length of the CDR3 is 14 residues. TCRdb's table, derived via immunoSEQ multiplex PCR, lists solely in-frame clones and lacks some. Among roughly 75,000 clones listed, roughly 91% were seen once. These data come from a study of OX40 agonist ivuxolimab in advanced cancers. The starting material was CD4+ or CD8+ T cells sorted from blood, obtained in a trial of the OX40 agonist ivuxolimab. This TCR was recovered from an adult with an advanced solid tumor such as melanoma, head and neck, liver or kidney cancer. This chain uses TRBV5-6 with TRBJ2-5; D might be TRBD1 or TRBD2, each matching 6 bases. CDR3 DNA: TGTGCCAGCAGCTTGGAGGGGGGACAAGAGACCCAGTACTTC. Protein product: CASSLEGGQETQYF.